Listed here is a single TCR beta chain. V dropped 1 base and J dropped 0 bases, with 10 bases sitting between them. This CDR3 comprises 16 residues. CDR1 is SGHVS and CDR2 is FNYEAQ in the germline V gene. As processed by the authors: Quantification of nucleated cells was approximated via reference gene primer amplification. Measured with immunoSEQ multiplex PCR; TCRdb has only the in-frame clones, and not every one. V and J calls and clone size are copied from that table; D and trimming were computed from the DNA. The sample shows 350,000 or so clones, 90% of them seen only once. The data are from a study of blood T cell repertoires in COVID-19. At the level of the study: In each case, the material was cDNA or gDNA derived from T cells, B-cell-depleted T cells, or PBMCs.

This sequence originates from a man aged 18 to 30 with active or convalescent COVID-19. The sequenced sample consisted of peripheral blood. This chain connects TRBV7-6 to TRBJ1-5; D may be TRBD1 (6 bases). CDR3 sequence (DNA): TGTGCCAGCAGCTTAGGGACAGCGGATAGCAATCAGCCCCAGCATTTT. As protein: CASSLGTADSNQPQHF.